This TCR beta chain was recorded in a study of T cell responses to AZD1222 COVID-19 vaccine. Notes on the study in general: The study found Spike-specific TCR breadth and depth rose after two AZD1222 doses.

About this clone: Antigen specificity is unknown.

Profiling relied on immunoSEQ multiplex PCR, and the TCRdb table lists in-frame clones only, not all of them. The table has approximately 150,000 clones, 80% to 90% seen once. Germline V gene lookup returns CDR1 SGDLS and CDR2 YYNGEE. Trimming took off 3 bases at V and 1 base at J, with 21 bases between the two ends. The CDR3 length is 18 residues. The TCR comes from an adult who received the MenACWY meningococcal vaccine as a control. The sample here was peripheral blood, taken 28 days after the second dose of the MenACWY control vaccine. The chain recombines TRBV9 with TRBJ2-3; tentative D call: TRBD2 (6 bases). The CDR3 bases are TGTGCCAGCAGCGCGGCTCCCTCCAGAGCGGGCCGCACAGATACGCAGTATTTT. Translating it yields CASSAAPSRAGRTDTQYF.